Listed below are T cell receptor beta chains from one sample, sequenced in a study of CD8 T cells in Susac syndrome. TCRdb called the immunoSEQ multiplex PCR reads again in MiXCR, with one record for every CDR3 protein. The table records 150,000 to 200,000 distinct CDR3 sequences, 85% to 95% of them present only once. The sample was CD4+ T cells from PBMCs. All receptors come from a human donor with multiple sclerosis. Both conserved end residues are part of each CDR3. The D gene is left open where the match is weak. Only some rows state a clone size, as once, few, many or a class for expanded clones.

v_gene: TRBV7-8; abundance: -; j_gene: TRBJ2-3; d_gene: -; CDR3aa: CASSSRSPLDTQYF; CDR3nt: TGTGCCAGCAGCTCTAGGTCCCCTTTAGATACGCAGTATTTT
v_gene: TRBV29-1; abundance: -; j_gene: TRBJ2-7; d_gene: -; CDR3aa: CSVGDGYEQYF; CDR3nt: TGCAGCGTTGGGGACGGCTACGAGCAGTACTTC
v_gene: TRBV5-1; abundance: -; j_gene: TRBJ2-1; d_gene: -; CDR3aa: CASRPAGLHNEQFF; CDR3nt: TGCGCCAGCAGACCGGCAGGGCTCCACAATGAGCAGTTCTTC
v_gene: TRBV5-1; abundance: -; j_gene: TRBJ1-6; d_gene: -; CDR3aa: CASSKDSSYNSPLHF; CDR3nt: TGCGCCAGCAGCAAGGACAGCTCCTATAATTCACCCCTCCACTTT
v_gene: TRBV7-7; abundance: -; j_gene: TRBJ2-2; d_gene: -; CDR3aa: CASSLDRAGELFF; CDR3nt: TGTGCTAGCAGCTTGGATAGGGCCGGGGAGCTGTTTTTT
v_gene: TRBV21-1; abundance: -; j_gene: TRBJ2-3; d_gene: -; CDR3aa: CASSPSPLSGDTDTQYF; CDR3nt: TGTGCCAGCAGCCCCTCCCCACTTTCAGGGGACACAGATACGCAGTATTTT
v_gene: TRBV5-4; abundance: -; j_gene: TRBJ2-5; d_gene: -; CDR3aa: CASSGGGNLQETQYF; CDR3nt: TGTGCCAGCAGCGGAGGGGGCAATCTACAAGAGACCCAGTACTTC
v_gene: TRBV9; abundance: once; j_gene: TRBJ1-1; d_gene: -; CDR3aa: CASSVGEVNTEAFF; CDR3nt: TGTGCCAGCAGCGTAGGAGAGGTGAACACTGAAGCTTTCTTT
v_gene: TRBV6-5; abundance: once; j_gene: TRBJ1-4; d_gene: -; CDR3aa: CASSYYGQGEEKLFF; CDR3nt: TGTGCCAGCAGTTACTACGGTCAGGGCGAGGAAAAACTGTTTTTT
v_gene: TRBV7-2; abundance: -; j_gene: TRBJ2-2; d_gene: TRBD2; CDR3aa: CASSASGSGELFF; CDR3nt: TGTGCCAGCAGCGCTAGCGGGAGCGGGGAGCTGTTTTTT
v_gene: TRBV29-1; abundance: -; j_gene: TRBJ2-2; d_gene: -; CDR3aa: CSARPPNTGELFF; CDR3nt: TGCAGCGCTCGACCGCCGAACACCGGGGAGCTGTTTTTT
v_gene: TRBV4-2; abundance: -; j_gene: TRBJ2-4; d_gene: TRBD1; CDR3aa: CASSQDRRGQGIQYF; CDR3nt: TGTGCCAGCAGCCAAGATCGCAGGGGGCAAGGCATTCAGTACTTC
v_gene: TRBV2; abundance: -; j_gene: TRBJ1-3; d_gene: -; CDR3aa: CASSESPQSGNTIYF; CDR3nt: TGTGCCAGCAGTGAAAGCCCCCAGTCTGGAAACACCATATATTTT
v_gene: TRBV19; abundance: -; j_gene: TRBJ1-1; d_gene: TRBD1; CDR3aa: CASNADRGRVTEAFF; CDR3nt: TGTGCCAGTAACGCGGACAGGGGGCGCGTGACTGAAGCTTTCTTT
v_gene: TRBV9; abundance: -; j_gene: TRBJ2-1; d_gene: TRBD2; CDR3aa: CASSERGLQAGGEQFF; CDR3nt: TGTGCCAGCAGCGAGCGGGGGCTACAGGCTGGCGGTGAGCAGTTCTTC
v_gene: TRBV5-1; abundance: -; j_gene: TRBJ1-1; d_gene: -; CDR3aa: CASSLGPRGQLGNTEAFF; CDR3nt: TGCGCCAGCAGCTTGGGGCCCCGGGGCCAACTGGGGAACACTGAAGCTTTCTTT
v_gene: TRBV27; abundance: -; j_gene: TRBJ1-5; d_gene: -; CDR3aa: CASSLWDPGGPQHF; CDR3nt: TGTGCCAGCAGTCTATGGGATCCCGGGGGGCCCCAGCATTTT
v_gene: TRBV24-1; abundance: -; j_gene: TRBJ2-5; d_gene: -; CDR3aa: CATSDPGNQETQYF; CDR3nt: TGTGCCACCAGTGATCCGGGAAACCAAGAGACCCAGTACTTC